Listed below are T cell receptor beta chains from one sample, sequenced in a study of beta chain features in type 1 diabetes. Profiled with immunoSEQ multiplex PCR; TCRdb holds only in-frame clones, not every one. Among roughly 300,000 clones listed, 7% to 9% were seen once. Sequenced: central memory CD4+ T cells from blood. These receptors came from a woman under 30 in good health. The CDR3 runs from the conserved cysteine through the conserved F or W. A D gene is named only where the DNA matches it firmly. Clone size appears in some rows only: once, few, many, or a class for an expanded clone.

size	V	D	J	CDR3	DNA
-	TRBV15	-	TRBJ1-1	CATSRGGAMNTEAFF	TGTGCCACCAGCAGAGGGGGGGCAATGAACACTGAAGCTTTCTTT
-	TRBV6-6	-	TRBJ2-1	CASSQQGNEQFF	TGTGCCAGCAGCCAACAGGGTAATGAGCAGTTCTTC
many	TRBV6-5	TRBD1	TRBJ1-2	CASSPSMTGGAGYTF	TGTGCCAGCAGTCCCAGCATGACAGGGGGCGCCGGCTACACCTTC
-	TRBV27	TRBD1	TRBJ1-5	CASTRRQGRSNQPQHF	TGTGCCAGCACTAGACGACAGGGTCGGAGCAATCAGCCCCAGCATTTT
-	TRBV6-6	-	TRBJ2-1	CAISERGSEQFF	TGTGCCATCAGTGAGAGGGGGAGTGAGCAGTTCTTC
-	TRBV7-9	TRBD2	TRBJ2-6	CASSNRLAGDSGANVLTF	TGTGCCAGCAGTAACCGACTAGCGGGGGACTCTGGGGCCAACGTCCTGACTTTC
few	TRBV29-1	-	TRBJ2-3	CSVDGQSTDTQYF	TGCAGCGTTGACGGACAGAGCACAGATACGCAGTATTTT
-	TRBV14	TRBD1	TRBJ2-5	CASSTRTGGPETQYF	TGTGCCAGCAGCACACGGACAGGGGGCCCAGAGACCCAGTACTTC
few	TRBV7-2	-	TRBJ1-2	CASSSGATYGYTF	TGTGCCAGCAGCTCCGGTGCAACATATGGCTACACCTTC
-	TRBV19	-	TRBJ2-2	CASRPYLMTGELFF	TGTGCCAGTAGGCCCTACCTGATGACCGGGGAGCTGTTTTTT
few	TRBV7-8	-	TRBJ2-1	CASSLEASSSYNEQFF	TGTGCCAGCAGCTTAGAAGCGTCGAGCTCCTACAATGAGCAGTTCTTC
few	TRBV28	-	TRBJ1-4	CASNRGFLNEKLFF	TGTGCCAGCAACCGGGGGTTCTTGAATGAAAAACTGTTTTTT